This TCR beta chain was retrieved from a study of a mutant IDH1 vaccine in newly diagnosed glioma. In the study overall: Treated patients, averaging about 40 years, were about 62% male and around 40% female. Radiotherapy, temozolomide, or both had been given previously, and both were given to most. Study observations and caveats: Patients mounted vaccine-induced immune responses in about 93% of cases.

As regards this clone: Its antigen is not known.

The CDR3 is 12 residues long. The V and J ends lost 4 bases and 10 bases respectively, with 11 bases between them. CDR1 is SGHTA and CDR2 is FQGNSA in the germline V gene. Clones were read by immunoSEQ multiplex PCR, and TCRdb kept only the in-frame ones, dropping some. The sample comprises tens of thousands of clones, about 87% of which are singletons, and approximately 2% rests with the top ten. The time point here: week 35, safety follow-up. In the vaccine, a single dose held 300 ug of the mutant IDH1 20-mer peptide, along with topical imiquimod. Eight vaccine doses were administered to patients at weeks 1, 3, 5, 7, 11, 15, 19 and 23.

The rearrangement links TRBV7-2 to TRBJ2-1; D may be TRBD2 (5 bases). This receptor was obtained from a young man with glioma. This material consisted of PBMCs, taken from a glioma patient whose treatment included an IDH1 peptide vaccine. CDR3 sequence (DNA): TGTGCCAGCAGCTCCCAGCGGTGGGAGCAGTTCTTC. Residues: CASSSQRWEQFF.